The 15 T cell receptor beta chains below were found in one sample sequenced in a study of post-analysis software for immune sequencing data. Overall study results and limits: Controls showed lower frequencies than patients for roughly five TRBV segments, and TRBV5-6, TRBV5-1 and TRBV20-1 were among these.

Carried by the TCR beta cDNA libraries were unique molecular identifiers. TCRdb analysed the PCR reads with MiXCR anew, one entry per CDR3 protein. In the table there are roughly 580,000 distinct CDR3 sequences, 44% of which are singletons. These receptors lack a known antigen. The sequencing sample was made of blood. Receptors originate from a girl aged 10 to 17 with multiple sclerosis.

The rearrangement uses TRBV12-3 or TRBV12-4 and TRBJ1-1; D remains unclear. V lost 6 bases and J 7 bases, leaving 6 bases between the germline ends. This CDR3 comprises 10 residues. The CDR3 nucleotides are TGTGCCAGCAGCTCAGGTGAAGCTTTCTTT. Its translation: CASSSGEAFF.

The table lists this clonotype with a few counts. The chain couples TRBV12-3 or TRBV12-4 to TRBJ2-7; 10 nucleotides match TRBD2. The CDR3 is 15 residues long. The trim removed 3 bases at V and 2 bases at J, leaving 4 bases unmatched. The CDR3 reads CASSLTSGHTYEQYF. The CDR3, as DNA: TGTGCCAGCAGTTTGACTAGCGGGCATACCTACGAGCAGTACTTC.

The CDR3 region is CASSFQGTNEQFF. CDR3 sequence (DNA): TGTGCCAGCAGCTTTCAGGGGACCAATGAGCAGTTCTTC. V gene TRBV7-8 combines with J gene TRBJ2-1, with D perhaps matching TRBD1 (6 bases). Per germline, CDR1 SGHVS and CDR2 FQNEAQ. V lost 3 bases and J 6 bases, leaving 9 bases between the germline ends. The CDR3 sequence is 13 residues long.

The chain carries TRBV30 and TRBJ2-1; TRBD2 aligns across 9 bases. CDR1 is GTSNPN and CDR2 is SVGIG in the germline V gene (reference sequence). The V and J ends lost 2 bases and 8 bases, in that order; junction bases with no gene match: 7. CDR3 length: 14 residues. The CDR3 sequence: CAWSWGSGGHEQFF. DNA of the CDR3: TGTGCCTGGAGTTGGGGTAGCGGGGGACATGAGCAGTTCTTC.

The CDR3 DNA follows: TGTGCCAGCACCCTAGGACGGACTTCCTACGAGCAGTACTTC. Encoded protein: CASTLGRTSYEQYF. The chain recombines TRBV12-3 or TRBV12-4 with TRBJ2-7, with D possibly matching TRBD2 (5 bases). This CDR3 contains 14 residues. Trimming pared 7 bases from V and 1 base from J, leaving 14 bases between.

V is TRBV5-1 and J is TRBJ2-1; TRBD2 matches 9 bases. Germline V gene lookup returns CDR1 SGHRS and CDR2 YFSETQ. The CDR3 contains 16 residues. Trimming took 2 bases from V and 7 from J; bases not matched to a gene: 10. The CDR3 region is CASSFSGTSTLNEQFF. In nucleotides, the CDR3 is TGCGCCAGCAGCTTCTCCGGGACTAGCACACTGAATGAGCAGTTCTTC.

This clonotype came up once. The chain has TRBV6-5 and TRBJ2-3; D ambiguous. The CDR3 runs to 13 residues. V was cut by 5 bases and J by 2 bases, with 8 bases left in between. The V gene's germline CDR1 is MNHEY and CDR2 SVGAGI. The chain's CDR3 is CASSAMNTDTQYF. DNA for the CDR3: TGTGCCAGCAGTGCTATGAACACAGATACGCAGTATTTT.

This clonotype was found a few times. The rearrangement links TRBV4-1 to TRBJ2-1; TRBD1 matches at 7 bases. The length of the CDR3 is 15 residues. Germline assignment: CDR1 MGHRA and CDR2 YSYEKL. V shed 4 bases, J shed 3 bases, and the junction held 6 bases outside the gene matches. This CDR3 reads CASSPGQANYNEQFF. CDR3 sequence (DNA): TGCGCCAGCAGCCCTGGACAGGCTAACTACAATGAGCAGTTCTTC.

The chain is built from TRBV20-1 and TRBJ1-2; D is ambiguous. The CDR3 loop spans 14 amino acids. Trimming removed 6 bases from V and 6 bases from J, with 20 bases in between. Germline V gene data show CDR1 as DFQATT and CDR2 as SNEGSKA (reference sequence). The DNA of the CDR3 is TGCAGTGCCCCTGAAGGGAATTACGGCCATGGCTACACCTTC. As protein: CSAPEGNYGHGYTF.

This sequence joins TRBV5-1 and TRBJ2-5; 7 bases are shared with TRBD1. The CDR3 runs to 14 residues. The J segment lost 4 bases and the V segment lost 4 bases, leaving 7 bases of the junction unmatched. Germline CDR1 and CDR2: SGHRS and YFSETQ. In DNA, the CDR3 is TGCGCCAGCAGCGTACAGGGGATGGCAGAGACCCAGTACTTC. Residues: CASSVQGMAETQYF.

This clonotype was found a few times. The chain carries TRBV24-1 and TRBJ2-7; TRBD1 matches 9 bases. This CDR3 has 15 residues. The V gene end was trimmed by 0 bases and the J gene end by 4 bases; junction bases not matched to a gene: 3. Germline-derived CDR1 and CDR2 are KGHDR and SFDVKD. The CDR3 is CATSDLRDRAYEQYF. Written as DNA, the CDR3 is TGTGCCACCAGTGATTTGAGGGACAGGGCTTACGAGCAGTACTTC.

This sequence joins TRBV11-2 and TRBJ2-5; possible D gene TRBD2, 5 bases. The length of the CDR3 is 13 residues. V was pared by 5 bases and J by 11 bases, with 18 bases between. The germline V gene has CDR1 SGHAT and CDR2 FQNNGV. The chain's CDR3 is CASSHGARGEQYF. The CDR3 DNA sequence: TGTGCCAGCAGCCACGGCGCTCGGGGTGAGCAGTACTTC.

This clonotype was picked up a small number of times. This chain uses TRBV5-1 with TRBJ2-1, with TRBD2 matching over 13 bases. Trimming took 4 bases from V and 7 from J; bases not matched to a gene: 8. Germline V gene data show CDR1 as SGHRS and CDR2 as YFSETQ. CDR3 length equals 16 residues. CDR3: CASSPGLAGVLNEQFF. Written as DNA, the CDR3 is TGCGCCAGCAGCCCAGGACTAGCGGGGGTATTAAATGAGCAGTTCTTC.

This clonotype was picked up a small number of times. As DNA, the CDR3 is TGTGCCAGCAGCTCCCGACAGGGGTTAAACTCTGGGGCCAACGTCCTGACTTTC. It is translated as CASSSRQGLNSGANVLTF. This chain connects TRBV5-8 to TRBJ2-6; 8 bases are shared with TRBD1. This CDR3 spans 18 amino acids. The germline V gene has CDR1 SGHTS and CDR2 YDEGEE. Trimming cost V 3 bases and J 0 bases; bases outside gene matches: 8.

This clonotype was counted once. CDR3 in DNA: TGTGCCAGCAGCGTAGGGGACTCCAAGGCAGATACGCAGTATTTT. Encoded protein: CASSVGDSKADTQYF. The V gene is TRBV9, the J gene TRBJ2-3; weak D call: TRBD2 (6 bases). The germline V gene has CDR1 SGDLS and CDR2 YYNGEE. The CDR3 length is 15 residues. V was clipped by 0 bases and J by 4 bases, with 12 bases between them.